One sample yielded the 3 T cell receptor beta chains listed below, sequenced in a study of identifying expanded T cells in peripheral blood. TCRdb's copy holds only in-frame clones and misses some; the assay was immunoSEQ multiplex PCR. Of about 78,000 clones in the sample, roughly 86% were seen once. The specimen sequenced was blood. The receptors originated from a person aged 18 to 70 in good health.

J is TRBJ2-5 and V is TRBV5-6; perhaps TRBD1 as D (6 bases). Germline-derived CDR1 and CDR2 are SGHDT and YYEEEE. Deletions cut 2 bases from V and 3 bases from J, with 17 bases between. The CDR3 extends over 16 amino acids. The CDR3 DNA is TGTGCCAGCAGCTTATTTTTGACAGGCCAAGAAGAGACCCAGTACTTC. It specifies CASSLFLTGQEETQYF.

The V call is TRBV19, the J call TRBJ1-4; no reliable D call. V lost 4 bases, J lost 2 bases, and 8 bases lay in between. This CDR3 contains 14 residues. Germline CDR1 LNHDA, CDR2 SQIVND (reference sequence). CDR3 DNA sequence: TGTGCCAGTAGTACCGGGCAGACTAATGAAAAACTGTTTTTT. It is translated as CASSTGQTNEKLFF.

The gene calls are TRBV5-1 and TRBJ1-1, with TRBD1 matching over 8 bases. The V gene end was trimmed by 4 bases and the J gene end by 3 bases; junction bases not matched to a gene: 8. The CDR3 spans 15 residues. Per the germline V gene, CDR1 is SGHRS and CDR2 is YFSETQ. Written as DNA, the CDR3 is TGCGCCAGCAGCCCCCTACAGGGGGTGGACACTGAAGCTTTCTTT. Protein sequence: CASSPLQGVDTEAFF.